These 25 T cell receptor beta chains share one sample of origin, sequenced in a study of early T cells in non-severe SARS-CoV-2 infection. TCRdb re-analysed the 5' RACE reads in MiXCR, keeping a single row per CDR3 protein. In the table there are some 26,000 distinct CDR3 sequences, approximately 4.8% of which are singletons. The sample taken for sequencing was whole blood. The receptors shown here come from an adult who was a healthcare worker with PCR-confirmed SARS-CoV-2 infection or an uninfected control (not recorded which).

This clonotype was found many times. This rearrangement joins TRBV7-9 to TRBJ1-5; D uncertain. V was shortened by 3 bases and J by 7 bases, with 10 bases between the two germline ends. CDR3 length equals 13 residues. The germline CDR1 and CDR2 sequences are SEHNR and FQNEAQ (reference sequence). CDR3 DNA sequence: TGTGCCAGCAGCTTTGGGGTCTCCCAGCCCCAGCATTTT. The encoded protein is CASSFGVSQPQHF.

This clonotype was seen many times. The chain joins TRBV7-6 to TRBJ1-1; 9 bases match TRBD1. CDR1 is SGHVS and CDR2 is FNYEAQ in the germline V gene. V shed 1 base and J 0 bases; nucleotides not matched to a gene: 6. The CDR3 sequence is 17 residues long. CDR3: CASSLGTGVTMNTEAFF. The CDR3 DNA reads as TGTGCCAGCAGCTTAGGGACAGGGGTGACCATGAACACTGAAGCTTTCTTT.

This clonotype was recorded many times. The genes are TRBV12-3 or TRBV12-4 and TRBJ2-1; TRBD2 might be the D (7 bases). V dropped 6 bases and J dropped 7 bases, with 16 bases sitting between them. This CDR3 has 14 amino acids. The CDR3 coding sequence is TGTGCCAGCAGGCCAAGCGGGACATGGAATGAGCAGTTCTTC. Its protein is CASRPSGTWNEQFF.

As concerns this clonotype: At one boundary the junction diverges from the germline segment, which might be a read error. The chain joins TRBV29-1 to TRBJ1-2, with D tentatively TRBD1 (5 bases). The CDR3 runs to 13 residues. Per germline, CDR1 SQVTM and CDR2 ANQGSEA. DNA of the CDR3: TGCAGCATTGAGTTACAGGCTAACTATGGCTACACCTTC. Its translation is CSIELQANYGYTF. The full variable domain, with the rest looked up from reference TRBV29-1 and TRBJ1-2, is SAVISQKPSRDICQRGTSLTIQCQVDSQVTMMFWYRQQPGQSLTLIATANQGSEATYESGFVIDKFPISRPNLTFSTLTVSNMSPEDSSIYLCSIELQANYGYTFGSGTRLTVV.

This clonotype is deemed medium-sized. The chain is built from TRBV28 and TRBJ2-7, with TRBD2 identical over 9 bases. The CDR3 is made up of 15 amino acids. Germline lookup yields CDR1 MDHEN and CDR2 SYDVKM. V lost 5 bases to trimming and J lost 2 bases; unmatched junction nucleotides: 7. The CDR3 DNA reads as TGTGCCAGCAGTCCCCTAGGGACTAGCACCTACGAGCAGTACTTC. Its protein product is CASSPLGTSTYEQYF.

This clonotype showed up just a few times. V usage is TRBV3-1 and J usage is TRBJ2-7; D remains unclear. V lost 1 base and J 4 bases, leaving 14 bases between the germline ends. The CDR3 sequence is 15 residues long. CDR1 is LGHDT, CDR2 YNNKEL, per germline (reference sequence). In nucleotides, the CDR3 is TGTGCCAGCAGCCAAGCCAAGATCTCAATTTACGAGCAGTACTTC. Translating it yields CASSQAKISIYEQYF.

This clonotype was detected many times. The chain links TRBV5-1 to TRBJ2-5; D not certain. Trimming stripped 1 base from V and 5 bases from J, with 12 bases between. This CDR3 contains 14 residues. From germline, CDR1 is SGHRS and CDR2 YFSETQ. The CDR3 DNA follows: TGCGCCAGCAGCTTGTTTGTCTTTGCGGAGACCCAGTACTTC. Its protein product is CASSLFVFAETQYF.

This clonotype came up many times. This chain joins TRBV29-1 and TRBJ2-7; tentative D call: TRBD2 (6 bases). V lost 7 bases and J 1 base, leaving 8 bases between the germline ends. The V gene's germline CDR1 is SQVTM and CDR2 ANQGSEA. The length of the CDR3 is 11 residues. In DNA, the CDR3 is TGCAGCGCCGGGACTTCCTACGAGCAGTACTTC. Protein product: CSAGTSYEQYF.

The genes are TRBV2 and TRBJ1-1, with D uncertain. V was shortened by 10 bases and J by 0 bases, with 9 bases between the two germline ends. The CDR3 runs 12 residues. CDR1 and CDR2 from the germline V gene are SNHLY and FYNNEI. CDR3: CANQLMNTEAFF. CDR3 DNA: TGTGCCAATCAGCTTATGAACACTGAAGCTTTCTTT.

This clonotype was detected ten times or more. CDR3 DNA sequence: TGCAGTGCTAGTGGCCGCGACCCCTACAATGAGCAGTTCTTC. Residues: CSASGRDPYNEQFF. The gene calls are TRBV20-1 and TRBJ2-1; D call uncertain. V lost 3 bases and J lost 2, with 11 bases in between. CDR1 is DFQATT, CDR2 SNEGSKA, per germline (reference sequence). The CDR3 covers 14 residues.

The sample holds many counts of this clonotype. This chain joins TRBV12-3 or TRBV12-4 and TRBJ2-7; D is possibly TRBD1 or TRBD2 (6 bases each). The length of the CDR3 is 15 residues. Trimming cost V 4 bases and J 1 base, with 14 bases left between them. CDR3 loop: CASSWGAGVSYEQYF. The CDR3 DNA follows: TGTGCCAGCAGTTGGGGGGCCGGAGTTTCCTACGAGCAGTACTTC.

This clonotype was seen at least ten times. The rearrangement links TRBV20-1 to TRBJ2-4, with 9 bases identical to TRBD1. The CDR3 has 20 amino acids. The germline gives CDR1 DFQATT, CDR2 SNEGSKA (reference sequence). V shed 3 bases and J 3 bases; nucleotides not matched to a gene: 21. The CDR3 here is CSASHSFPGQGLVGKNIQYF. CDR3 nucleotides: TGCAGTGCTAGTCACTCCTTCCCGGGACAGGGTCTAGTAGGCAAAAACATTCAGTACTTC.

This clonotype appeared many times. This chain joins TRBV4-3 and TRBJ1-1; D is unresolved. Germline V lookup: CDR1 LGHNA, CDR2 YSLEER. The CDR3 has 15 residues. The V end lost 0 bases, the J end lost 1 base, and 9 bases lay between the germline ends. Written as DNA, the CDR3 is TGCGCCAGCAGCCAAGATGGCTATCCGAACACTGAAGCTTTCTTT. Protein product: CASSQDGYPNTEAFF.

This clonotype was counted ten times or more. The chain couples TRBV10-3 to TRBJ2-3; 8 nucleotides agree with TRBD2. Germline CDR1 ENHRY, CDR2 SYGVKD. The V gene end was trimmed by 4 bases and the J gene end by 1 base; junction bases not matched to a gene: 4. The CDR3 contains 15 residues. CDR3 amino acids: CAISVQAGGTDTQYF. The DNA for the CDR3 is TGTGCCATCAGTGTCCAAGCGGGGGGCACAGATACGCAGTATTTT.

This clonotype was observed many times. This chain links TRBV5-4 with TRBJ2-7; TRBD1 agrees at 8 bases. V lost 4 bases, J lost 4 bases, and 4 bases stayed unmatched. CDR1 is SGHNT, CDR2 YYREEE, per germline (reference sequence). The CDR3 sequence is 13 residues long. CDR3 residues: CASSRTGTYEQYF. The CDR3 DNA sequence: TGTGCCAGCAGCCGGACAGGGACATACGAGCAGTACTTC.

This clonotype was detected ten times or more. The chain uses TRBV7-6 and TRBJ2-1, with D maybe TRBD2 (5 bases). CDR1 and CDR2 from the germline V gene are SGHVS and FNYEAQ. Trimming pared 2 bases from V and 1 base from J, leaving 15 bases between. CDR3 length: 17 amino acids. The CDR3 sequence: CASSLQPSGASYNEQFF. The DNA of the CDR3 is TGTGCCAGCAGCTTACAGCCCAGCGGTGCTTCCTACAATGAGCAGTTCTTC.

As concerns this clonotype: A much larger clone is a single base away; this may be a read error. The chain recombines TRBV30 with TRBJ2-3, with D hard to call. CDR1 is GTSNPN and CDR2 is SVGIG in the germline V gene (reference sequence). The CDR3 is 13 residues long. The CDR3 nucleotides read TGTGCCTGGAGTGTACGCAGAGCAGATAAGCAGTATTTT. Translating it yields CAWSVRRADKQYF.

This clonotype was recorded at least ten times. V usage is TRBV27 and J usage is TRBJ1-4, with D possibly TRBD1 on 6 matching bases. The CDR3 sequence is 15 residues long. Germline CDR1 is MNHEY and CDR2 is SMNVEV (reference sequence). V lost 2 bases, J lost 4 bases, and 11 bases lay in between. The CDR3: CASSLRQAVNEKLFF. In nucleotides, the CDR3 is TGTGCCAGCAGTTTACGACAGGCCGTTAATGAAAAACTGTTTTTT.

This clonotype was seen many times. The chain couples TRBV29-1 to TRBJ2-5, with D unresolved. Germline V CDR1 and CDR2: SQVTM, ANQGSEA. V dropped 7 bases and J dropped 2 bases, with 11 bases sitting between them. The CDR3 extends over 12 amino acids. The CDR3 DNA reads TGCAGCGCTGTCTTACTACAAGAGACCCAGTACTTC. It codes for CSAVLLQETQYF.

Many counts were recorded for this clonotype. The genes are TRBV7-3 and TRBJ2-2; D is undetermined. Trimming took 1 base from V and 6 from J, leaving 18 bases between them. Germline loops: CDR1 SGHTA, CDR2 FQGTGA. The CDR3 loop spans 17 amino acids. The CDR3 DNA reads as TGTGCCAGCAGCTTAAGTCCTGAGACGGTACCCGCCGGGGAGCTGTTTTTT. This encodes CASSLSPETVPAGELFF. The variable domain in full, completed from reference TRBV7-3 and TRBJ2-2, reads GAGVSQTPSNKVTEKGKYVELRCDPISGHTALYWYRQSLGQGPEFLIYFQGTGAADDSGLPNDRFFAVRPEGSVSTLKIQRTERGDSAVYLCASSLSPETVPAGELFFGEGSRLTVL.

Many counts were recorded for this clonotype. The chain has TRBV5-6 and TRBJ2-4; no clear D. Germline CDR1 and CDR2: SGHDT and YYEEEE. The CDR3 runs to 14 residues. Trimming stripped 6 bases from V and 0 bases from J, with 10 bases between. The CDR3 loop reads CASTFQVAKNIQYF. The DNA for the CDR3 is TGTGCCAGCACCTTCCAAGTAGCCAAAAACATTCAGTACTTC.

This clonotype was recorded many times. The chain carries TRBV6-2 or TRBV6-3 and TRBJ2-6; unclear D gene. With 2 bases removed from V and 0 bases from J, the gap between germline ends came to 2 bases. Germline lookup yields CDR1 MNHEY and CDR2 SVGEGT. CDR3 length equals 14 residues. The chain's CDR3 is CASSYNSGANVLTF. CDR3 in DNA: TGTGCCAGCAGTTACAACTCTGGGGCCAACGTCCTGACTTTC.

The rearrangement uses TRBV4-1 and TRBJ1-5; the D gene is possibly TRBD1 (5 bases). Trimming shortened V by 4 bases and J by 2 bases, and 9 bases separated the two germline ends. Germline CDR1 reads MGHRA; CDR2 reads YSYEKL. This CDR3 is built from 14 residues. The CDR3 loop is CASSLTGRNQPQHF. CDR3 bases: TGCGCCAGCAGCCTAACAGGCCGCAATCAGCCCCAGCATTTT.

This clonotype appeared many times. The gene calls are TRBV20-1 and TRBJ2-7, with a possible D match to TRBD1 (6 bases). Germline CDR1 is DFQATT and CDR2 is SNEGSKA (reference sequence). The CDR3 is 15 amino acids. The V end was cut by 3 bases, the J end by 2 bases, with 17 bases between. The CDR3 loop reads CSARGQVERAYEQYF. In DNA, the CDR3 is TGCAGTGCTAGGGGACAAGTGGAAAGGGCCTACGAGCAGTACTTC.

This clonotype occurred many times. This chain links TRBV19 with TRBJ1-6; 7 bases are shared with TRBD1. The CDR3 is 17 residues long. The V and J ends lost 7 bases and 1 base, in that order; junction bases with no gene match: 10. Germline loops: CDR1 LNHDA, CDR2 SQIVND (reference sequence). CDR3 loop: CASKGAEWESYNSPLHF. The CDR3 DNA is TGTGCCAGTAAGGGGGCCGAATGGGAGTCCTATAATTCACCCCTCCACTTT. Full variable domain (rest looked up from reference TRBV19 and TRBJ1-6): DGGITQSPKYLFRKEGQNVTLSCEQNLNHDAMYWYRQDPGQGLRLIYYSQIVNDFQKGDIAEGYSVSREKKESFPLTVTSAQKNPTAFYLCASKGAEWESYNSPLHFGNGTRLTVT.